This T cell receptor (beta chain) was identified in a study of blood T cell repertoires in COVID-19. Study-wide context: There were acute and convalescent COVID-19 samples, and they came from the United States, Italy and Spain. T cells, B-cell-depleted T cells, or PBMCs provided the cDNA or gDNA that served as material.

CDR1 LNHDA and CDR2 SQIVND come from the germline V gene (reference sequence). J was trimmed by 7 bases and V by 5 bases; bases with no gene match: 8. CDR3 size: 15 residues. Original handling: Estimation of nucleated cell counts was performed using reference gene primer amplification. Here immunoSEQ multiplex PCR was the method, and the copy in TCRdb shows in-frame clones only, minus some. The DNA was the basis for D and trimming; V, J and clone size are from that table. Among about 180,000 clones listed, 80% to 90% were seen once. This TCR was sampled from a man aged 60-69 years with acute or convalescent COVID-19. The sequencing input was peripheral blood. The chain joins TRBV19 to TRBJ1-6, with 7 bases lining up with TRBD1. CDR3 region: CASSPSGTANSPLHF. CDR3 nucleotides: TGTGCCAGTAGTCCCTCCGGGACAGCGAATTCACCCCTCCACTTT.